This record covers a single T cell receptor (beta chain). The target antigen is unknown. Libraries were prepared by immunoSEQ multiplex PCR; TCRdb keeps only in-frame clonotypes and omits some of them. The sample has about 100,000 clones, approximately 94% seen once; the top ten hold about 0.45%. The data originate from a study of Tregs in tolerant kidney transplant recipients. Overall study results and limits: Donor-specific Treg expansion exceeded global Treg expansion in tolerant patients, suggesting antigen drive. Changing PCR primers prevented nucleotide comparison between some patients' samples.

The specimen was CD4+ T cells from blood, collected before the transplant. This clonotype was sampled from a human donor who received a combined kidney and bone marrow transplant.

The CDR3: CASSSGVTGTSYEQYF. The CDR3 DNA reads TGTGCCAGCAGCTCCGGCGTGACAGGGACCTCCTACGAGCAGTACTTC. The chain employs TRBV5-8 and TRBJ2-7, with 7 bases identical to TRBD1. Germline loops: CDR1 SGHTS, CDR2 YDEGEE. This CDR3 region has 16 residues. V was clipped by 3 bases and J by 0 bases; unmatched bases: 9.